The source of this T cell receptor beta chain is a study of cytomegalovirus exposure and HLA in healthy donors. For the study at large: The roughly 700 first-cohort repertoires shared a platform with the 100 to 150 validation repertoires, as reported in a later analysis. Overall study results and limits: High specificity and sensitivity for cytomegalovirus status were reported for the classifier. The study found most TCR sequences rare, yet found some public TCRs in many donors.

This clone was counted a single time. Its antigen is not known. Germline V gene data show CDR1 as SGHRS and CDR2 as YFSETQ. V was pared by 0 bases and J by 0 bases, with 7 bases of the junction left unmatched. The CDR3 contains 17 residues. The validation cohort, a group of 120 subjects, included the donors and was separate from the roughly 700-subject first cohort. The data were produced by immunoSEQ multiplex PCR, yet TCRdb's version contains in-frame clones alone and is incomplete. The sample lists roughly 150,000 clones, about 88% occurring once. This chain links TRBV5-1 with TRBJ1-1, with 8 nucleotides matching TRBD1. The sequence derives from a man younger than 30 in good health and CMV-seronegative. Sequencing input: PBMCs. The CDR3 DNA reads TGCGCCAGCAGCTTGGGAGGGACAGGAGGAATGAACACTGAAGCTTTCTTT. This codes for CASSLGGTGGMNTEAFF.